Listed below are T cell receptor beta chains from one sample, sequenced in a study of T cells in localized non-small cell lung cancer. Measured with immunoSEQ multiplex PCR; TCRdb has only the in-frame clones, and not every one. The repertoire holds more than 20,000 clones, with about 89% as singletons. The sample in question was PBMCs, obtained before any cancer treatment. The receptors were gathered from a man aged 35 to 69 with stage II squamous cell lung carcinoma. Both conserved end residues are part of each CDR3. The D gene is left open where the match is weak. Clone size appears in some rows only: once, few, many, or a class for an expanded clone.

clone_size j_call v_call d_call cdr3_aa cdr3_nt
- TRBJ1-5 TRBV6-1 - CASLQGFSNQPQHF TGTGCCAGCCTCCAGGGATTTAGCAATCAGCCCCAGCATTTT
once TRBJ2-7 TRBV6-5 TRBD2 CASTGGYEQYF TGTGCCAGCACGGGGGGCTACGAGCAGTACTTC
- TRBJ1-6 TRBV27 TRBD1 CASRRQGARSPLHF TGTGCCAGCAGAAGACAGGGGGCGAGATCACCCCTCCACTTT
- TRBJ2-5 TRBV18 - CASSPSGQETQYF TGTGCCAGCTCACCTAGCGGACAAGAGACCCAGTACTTC
- TRBJ1-2 TRBV6-5 - CASSYGGQADGYTF TGTGCCAGCAGTTACGGGGGACAAGCGGATGGCTACACCTTC
- TRBJ1-2 TRBV30 - CAWSVRANYGYTF TGTGCCTGGAGTGTACGAGCTAACTATGGCTACACCTTC
- TRBJ2-3 TRBV9 TRBD1 CASSVGTGTDTQYF TGTGCCAGCAGCGTAGGGACAGGTACAGATACGCAGTATTTT
- TRBJ2-1 TRBV19 TRBD1 CASSIGRDRAHEQFF TGTGCCAGTAGTATAGGCCGGGACAGGGCCCATGAGCAGTTCTTC
few TRBJ2-1 TRBV9 TRBD1 CASSHQGDNEQFF TGTGCCAGCAGCCACCAGGGGGACAATGAGCAGTTCTTC
- TRBJ1-5 TRBV6-5 - CASSPGGYSNQPQHF TGTGCCAGCAGTCCGGGGGGCTATAGCAATCAGCCCCAGCATTTT
- TRBJ2-1 TRBV18 TRBD2 CASSPPMTSGSYEQFF TGTGCCAGCTCACCACCGATGACTAGCGGGAGTTATGAGCAGTTCTTC
- TRBJ1-1 TRBV11-3 - CASSSTRATEAFF TGTGCCAGCAGCTCCACGAGGGCCACTGAAGCTTTCTTT
- TRBJ2-7 TRBV6-5 TRBD2 CASSHLAGVGDEQYF TGTGCCAGCAGTCACCTAGCGGGAGTGGGCGACGAGCAGTACTTC
- TRBJ1-3 TRBV29-1 - CSVSWTTSGNTIYF TGCAGCGTTTCCTGGACGACCTCTGGAAACACCATATATTTT
- TRBJ1-2 TRBV4-1 - CASSQVIGAEFYTF TGCGCCAGCAGCCAAGTCATAGGGGCTGAATTTTACACCTTC
once TRBJ1-2 TRBV5-4 - CASSLRGARGYTF TGTGCCAGCAGCTTGCGGGGAGCCCGTGGCTACACCTTC
- TRBJ2-1 TRBV19 TRBD2 CASSDLAGVHNEQFF TGTGCCAGTAGTGATCTAGCGGGAGTCCACAATGAGCAGTTCTTC
- TRBJ1-2 TRBV6-1 - CASSRTGNYGYTF TGTGCCAGCAGTCGGACCGGTAACTATGGCTACACCTTC
- TRBJ1-4 TRBV18 TRBD1 CASSPPDRGSEKLFF TGTGCCAGCTCACCCCCGGACAGGGGCAGCGAAAAACTGTTTTTT
few TRBJ1-2 TRBV4-1 TRBD1 CASSQDRQGAQSEGYTF TGCGCCAGCAGCCAAGACCGACAGGGGGCGCAATCAGAAGGCTACACCTTC
- TRBJ2-5 TRBV29-1 TRBD1 CSVTSQGALPETQYF TGCAGCGTGACTTCACAGGGGGCCTTACCCGAGACCCAGTACTTC
- TRBJ1-1 TRBV5-1 TRBD1 CASSSVRGMNTEAFF TGCGCCAGCAGCTCAGTCAGGGGGATGAACACTGAAGCTTTCTTT
- TRBJ1-1 TRBV7-3 - CASSAENTVGTAFF TGTGCCAGCAGCGCCGAAAACACGGTCGGCACGGCTTTCTTT
few TRBJ2-5 TRBV5-1 TRBD2 CASSLAGLSGRIETQYF TGCGCCAGCAGCTTGGCCGGGCTGAGCGGGAGAATAGAGACCCAGTACTTC
- TRBJ1-2 TRBV27 - CASSLQVNYGYTF TGTGCCAGCAGTTTACAGGTTAACTATGGCTACACCTTC
- TRBJ2-1 TRBV7-2 - CASSLRLAEGGEQFF TGTGCCAGCAGCTTAAGGCTAGCGGAGGGGGGTGAGCAGTTCTTC
- TRBJ2-1 TRBV5-1 - CASSPGSGSSYNEQFF TGCGCCAGCAGCCCGGGTAGCGGATCCTCCTACAATGAGCAGTTCTTC
- TRBJ1-1 TRBV7-9 - CASSLGDEVSFF TGTGCCAGCAGCTTAGGGGACGAGGTATCTTTCTTT
once TRBJ1-4 TRBV30 TRBD1 CAWSATGSSEKLFF TGTGCCTGGAGTGCGACAGGGAGTTCTGAAAAACTGTTTTTT
- TRBJ2-6 TRBV6-6 - CASSWDSGANVLTF TGTGCCAGCAGTTGGGATTCTGGGGCCAACGTCCTGACTTTC
- TRBJ2-7 TRBV5-5 TRBD2 CASSLGSGSPYEQYF TGTGCCAGCAGCTTGGGTAGCGGGAGTCCCTACGAGCAGTACTTC
- TRBJ1-3 TRBV19 - CASKKGTAGNTIYF TGTGCCAGTAAGAAGGGGACGGCCGGAAACACCATATATTTT
- TRBJ2-5 TRBV5-6 - CASSPFNVETQYF TGTGCCAGCAGCCCCTTTAACGTGGAGACCCAGTACTTC
- TRBJ2-6 TRBV19 - CASSIQRTQSSGANVLTF TGTGCCAGTAGTATCCAGAGGACGCAAAGCTCTGGGGCCAACGTCCTGACTTTC
- TRBJ2-3 TRBV4-1 - CASSQALTQAGLGYF TGCGCCAGCAGCCAAGCCCTAACTCAGGCGGGACTGGGGTATTTT
- TRBJ1-4 TRBV27 TRBD1 CASRGTGTTTTNEKLFF TGTGCCAGCAGGGGGACAGGGACAACGACCACTAATGAAAAACTGTTTTTT
- TRBJ1-1 TRBV6-4 - CASSDSVQTRAFF TGTGCCAGCAGTGACTCTGTACAGACAAGAGCTTTCTTT
- TRBJ2-1 TRBV9 - CASSVAAENEQFF TGTGCCAGCAGCGTAGCTGCCGAGAATGAGCAGTTCTTC
- TRBJ2-1 TRBV19 - CASSAYGEQFF TGTGCCAGTAGCGCGTATGGTGAGCAGTTCTTC
- TRBJ1-1 TRBV5-4 - CASSFGFQDTEAFF TGTGCCAGCAGCTTCGGGTTTCAGGACACTGAAGCTTTCTTT
- TRBJ2-3 TRBV14 - CASSAGLRGTDTQYF TGTGCCAGCAGCGCGGGACTCCGAGGCACAGATACGCAGTATTTT
- TRBJ1-1 TRBV4-3 - CASSWAVPLNTEAFF TGCGCCAGCAGCTGGGCGGTCCCATTGAACACTGAAGCTTTCTTT
- TRBJ1-1 TRBV29-1 - CSVEDGGGANTEAFF TGCAGCGTTGAAGATGGCGGGGGCGCGAACACTGAAGCTTTCTTT
- TRBJ2-5 TRBV4-1 TRBD2 CASSQDRRGAGAQETQYF TGCGCCAGCAGCCAAGATCGCCGAGGAGCGGGGGCACAAGAGACCCAGTACTTC
- TRBJ1-2 TRBV29-1 - CSVLAPDRRWGYTF TGCAGCGTTCTTGCCCCCGACAGGCGATGGGGCTACACCTTC
once TRBJ1-6 TRBV2 TRBD1 CASRGGRQGNSPLHF TGTGCCAGCAGGGGAGGTCGACAGGGAAATTCACCCCTCCACTTT
- TRBJ1-5 TRBV4-1 - CASSQADGRDQPQHF TGCGCCAGCAGCCAAGCTGACGGTAGGGATCAGCCCCAGCATTTT
- TRBJ2-3 TRBV4-2 TRBD2 CASSPEAGVGDTQYF TGTGCCAGCAGCCCTGAAGCGGGGGTCGGAGATACGCAGTATTTT
- TRBJ2-2 TRBV6-4 - CASSFGPGGELFF TGTGCCAGCAGTTTTGGTCCCGGTGGGGAGCTGTTTTTT